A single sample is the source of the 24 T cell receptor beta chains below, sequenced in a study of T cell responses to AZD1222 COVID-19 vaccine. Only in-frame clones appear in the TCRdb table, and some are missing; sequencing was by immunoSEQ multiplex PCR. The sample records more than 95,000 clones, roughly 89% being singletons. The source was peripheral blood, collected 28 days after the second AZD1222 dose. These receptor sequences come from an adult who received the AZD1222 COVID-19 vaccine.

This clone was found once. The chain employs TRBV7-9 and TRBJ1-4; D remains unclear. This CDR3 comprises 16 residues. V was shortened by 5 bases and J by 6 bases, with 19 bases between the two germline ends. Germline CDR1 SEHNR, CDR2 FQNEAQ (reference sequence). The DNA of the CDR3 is TGTGCCAGCAGCGCACGAGAGGCTCCTCTCCATGAAAAACTGTTTTTT. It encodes CASSAREAPLHEKLFF. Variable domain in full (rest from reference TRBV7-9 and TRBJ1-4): DTGVSQNPRHKITKRGQNVTFRCDPISEHNRLYWYRQTLGQGPEFLTYFQNEAQLEKSRLLSDRFSAERPKGSFSTLEIQRTEQGDSAMYLCASSAREAPLHEKLFFGSGTQLSVL.

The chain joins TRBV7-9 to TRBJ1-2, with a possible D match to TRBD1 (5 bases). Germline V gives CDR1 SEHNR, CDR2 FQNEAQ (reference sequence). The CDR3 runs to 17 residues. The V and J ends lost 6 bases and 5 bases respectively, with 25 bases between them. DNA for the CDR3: TGTGCCAGCAGGTCCCCCCTTCAGGGTCCGATTCAGTATGGCTACACCTTC. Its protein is CASRSPLQGPIQYGYTF. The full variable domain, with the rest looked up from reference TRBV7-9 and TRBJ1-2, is DTGVSQNPRHKITKRGQNVTFRCDPISEHNRLYWYRQTLGQGPEFLTYFQNEAQLEKSRLLSDRFSAERPKGSFSTLEIQRTEQGDSAMYLCASRSPLQGPIQYGYTFGSGTRLTVV.

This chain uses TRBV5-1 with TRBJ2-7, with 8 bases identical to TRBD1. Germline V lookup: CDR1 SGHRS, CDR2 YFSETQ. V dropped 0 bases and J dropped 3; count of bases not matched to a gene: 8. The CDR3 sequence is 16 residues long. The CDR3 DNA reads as TGCGCCAGCAGCTTGGCCTCGACAGGGGTCAACTACGAGCAGTACTTC. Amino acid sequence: CASSLASTGVNYEQYF.

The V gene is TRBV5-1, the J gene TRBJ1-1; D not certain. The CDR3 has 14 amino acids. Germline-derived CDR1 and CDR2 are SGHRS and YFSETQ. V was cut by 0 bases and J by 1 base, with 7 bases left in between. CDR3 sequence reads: CASSLAPENTEAFF. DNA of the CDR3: TGCGCCAGCAGCTTGGCGCCAGAGAACACTGAAGCTTTCTTT.

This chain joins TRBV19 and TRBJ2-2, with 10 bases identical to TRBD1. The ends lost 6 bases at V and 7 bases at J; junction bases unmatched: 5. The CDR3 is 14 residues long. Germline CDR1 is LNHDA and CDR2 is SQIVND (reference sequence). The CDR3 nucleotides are TGTGCCAGTAGGACAGGGGGCGCAGGCGGGGAGCTGTTTTTT. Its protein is CASRTGGAGGELFF.

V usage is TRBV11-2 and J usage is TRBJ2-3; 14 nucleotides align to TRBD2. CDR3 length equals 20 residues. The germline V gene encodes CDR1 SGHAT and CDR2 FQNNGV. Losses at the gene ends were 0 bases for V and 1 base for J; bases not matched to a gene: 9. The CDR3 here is CASSLDMGLAGDMGTDTQYF. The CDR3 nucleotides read TGTGCCAGCAGCTTAGATATGGGACTAGCGGGAGATATGGGCACAGATACGCAGTATTTT.

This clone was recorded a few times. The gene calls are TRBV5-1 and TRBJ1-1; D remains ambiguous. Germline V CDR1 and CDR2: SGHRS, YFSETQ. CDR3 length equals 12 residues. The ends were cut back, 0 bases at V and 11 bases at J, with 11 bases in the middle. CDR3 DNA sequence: TGCGCCAGCAGCTTGGGAACGGGAGGTGCTTTCTTT. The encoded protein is CASSLGTGGAFF.

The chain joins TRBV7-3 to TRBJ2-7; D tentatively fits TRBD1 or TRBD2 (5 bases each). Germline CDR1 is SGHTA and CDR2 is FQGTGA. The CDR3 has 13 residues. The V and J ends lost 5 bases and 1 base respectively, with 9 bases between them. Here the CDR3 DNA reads TGTGCCAGCAGCCGGGACCCGTCCTACGAGCAGTACTTC. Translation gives CASSRDPSYEQYF. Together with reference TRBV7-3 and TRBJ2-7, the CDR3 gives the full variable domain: GAGVSQTPSNKVTEKGKYVELRCDPISGHTALYWYRQSLGQGPEFLIYFQGTGAADDSGLPNDRFFAVRPEGSVSTLKIQRTERGDSAVYLCASSRDPSYEQYFGPGTRLTVT.

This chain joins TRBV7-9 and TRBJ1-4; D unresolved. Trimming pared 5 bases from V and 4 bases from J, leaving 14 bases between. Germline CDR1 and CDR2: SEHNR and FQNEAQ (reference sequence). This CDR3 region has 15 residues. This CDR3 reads CASSARATVNEKLFF. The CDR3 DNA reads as TGTGCCAGCAGCGCTAGAGCAACTGTTAATGAAAAACTGTTTTTT.

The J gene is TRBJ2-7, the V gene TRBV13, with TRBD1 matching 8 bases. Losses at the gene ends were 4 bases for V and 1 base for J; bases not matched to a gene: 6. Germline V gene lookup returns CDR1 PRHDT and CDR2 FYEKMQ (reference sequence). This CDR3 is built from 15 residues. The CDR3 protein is CASSSGGQGSYEQYF. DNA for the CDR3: TGTGCCAGCAGCTCGGGTGGACAGGGATCCTACGAGCAGTACTTC. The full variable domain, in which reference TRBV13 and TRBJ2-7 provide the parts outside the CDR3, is AAGVIQSPRHLIKEKRETATLKCYPIPRHDTVYWYQQGPGQDPQFLISFYEKMQSDKGSIPDRFSAQQFSDYHSELNMSSLELGDSALYFCASSSGGQGSYEQYFGPGTRLTVT.

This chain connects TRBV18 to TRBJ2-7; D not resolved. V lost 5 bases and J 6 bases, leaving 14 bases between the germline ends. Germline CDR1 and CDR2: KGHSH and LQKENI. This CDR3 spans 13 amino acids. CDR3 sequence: CASSWGESGEQYF. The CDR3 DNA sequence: TGTGCCAGCTCATGGGGTGAGTCTGGCGAGCAGTACTTC.

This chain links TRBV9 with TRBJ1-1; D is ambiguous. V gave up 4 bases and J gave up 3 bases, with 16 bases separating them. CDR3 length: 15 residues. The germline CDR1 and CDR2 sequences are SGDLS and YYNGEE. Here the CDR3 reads CASSLSEERYTEAFF. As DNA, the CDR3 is TGTGCCAGCAGCCTATCGGAGGAACGGTACACTGAAGCTTTCTTT. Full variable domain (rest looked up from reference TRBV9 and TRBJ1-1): DSGVTQTPKHLITATGQRVTLRCSPRSGDLSVYWYQQSLDQGLQFLIQYYNGEERAKGNILERFSAQQFPDLHSELNLSSLELGDSALYFCASSLSEERYTEAFFGQGTRLTVV.

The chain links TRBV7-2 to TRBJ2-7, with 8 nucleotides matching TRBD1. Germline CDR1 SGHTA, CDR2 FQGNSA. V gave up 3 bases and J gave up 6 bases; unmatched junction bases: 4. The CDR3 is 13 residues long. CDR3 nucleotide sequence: TGTGCCAGCAGCTTCAGGGGGCAAAGCGAGCAGTACTTC. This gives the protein CASSFRGQSEQYF. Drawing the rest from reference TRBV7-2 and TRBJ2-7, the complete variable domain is GAGVSQSPSNKVTEKGKDVELRCDPISGHTALYWYRQSLGQGLEFLIYFQGNSAPDKSGLPSDRFSAERTGGSVSTLTIQRTQQEDSAVYLCASSFRGQSEQYFGPGTRLTVT.

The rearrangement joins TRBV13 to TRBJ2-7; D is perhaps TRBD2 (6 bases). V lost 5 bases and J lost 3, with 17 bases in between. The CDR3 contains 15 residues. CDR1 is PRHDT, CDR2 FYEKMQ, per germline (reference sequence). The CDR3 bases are TGTGCCAGCAGCCCGGGTGCGGGACCATTCTACGAGCAGTACTTC. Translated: CASSPGAGPFYEQYF.

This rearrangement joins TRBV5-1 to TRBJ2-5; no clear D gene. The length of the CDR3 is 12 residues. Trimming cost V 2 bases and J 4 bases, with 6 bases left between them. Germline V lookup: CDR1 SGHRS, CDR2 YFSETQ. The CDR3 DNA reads TGCGCCAGCAGCTTAACCACAGAGACCCAGTACTTC. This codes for CASSLTTETQYF.

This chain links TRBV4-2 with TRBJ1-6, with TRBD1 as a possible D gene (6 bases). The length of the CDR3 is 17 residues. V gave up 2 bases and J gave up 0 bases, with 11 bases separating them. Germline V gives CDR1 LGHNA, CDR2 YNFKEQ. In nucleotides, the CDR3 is TGTGCCAGCAGCCAAACGACAGGAAACTCCTATAATTCACCCCTCCACTTT. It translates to CASSQTTGNSYNSPLHF.

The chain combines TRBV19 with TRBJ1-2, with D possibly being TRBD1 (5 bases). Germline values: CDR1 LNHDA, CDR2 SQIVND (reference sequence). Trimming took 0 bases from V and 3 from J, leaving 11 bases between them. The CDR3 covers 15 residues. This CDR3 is CASSIDRSGYYGYTF. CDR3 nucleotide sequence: TGTGCCAGTAGTATAGATAGGTCAGGGTACTATGGCTACACCTTC.

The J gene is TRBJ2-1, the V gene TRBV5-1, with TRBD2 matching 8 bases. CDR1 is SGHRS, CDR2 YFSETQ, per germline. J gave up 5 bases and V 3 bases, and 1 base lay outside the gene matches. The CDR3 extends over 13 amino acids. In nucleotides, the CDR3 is TGCGCCAGCAGCTCGACTAGCGACAATGAGCAGTTCTTC. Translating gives CASSSTSDNEQFF. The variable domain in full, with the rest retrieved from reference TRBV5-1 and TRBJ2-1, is KAGVTQTPRYLIKTRGQQVTLSCSPISGHRSVSWYQQTPGQGLQFLFEYFSETQRNKGNFPGRFSGRQFSNSRSEMNVSTLELGDSALYLCASSSTSDNEQFFGPGTRLTVL.

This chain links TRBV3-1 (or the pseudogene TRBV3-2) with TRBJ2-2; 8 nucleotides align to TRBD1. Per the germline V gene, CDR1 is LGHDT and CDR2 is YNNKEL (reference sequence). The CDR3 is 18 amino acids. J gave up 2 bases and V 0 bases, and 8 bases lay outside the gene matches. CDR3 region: CASSQDPRDRLNTGELFF. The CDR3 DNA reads TGTGCCAGCAGCCAAGACCCCCGGGACAGGTTAAACACCGGGGAGCTGTTTTTT.

The CDR3 sequence is CASSPQGGREKLFF. Here the CDR3 DNA reads TGCGCCAGCAGCCCTCAAGGGGGCCGAGAAAAACTGTTTTTT. This chain uses TRBV4-3 with TRBJ1-4; 7 positions agree with TRBD1. CDR1 LGHNA and CDR2 YSLEER come from the germline V gene. CDR3 length equals 14 residues. With V trimmed by 4 bases and J by 8 bases, 7 bases remained unmatched.

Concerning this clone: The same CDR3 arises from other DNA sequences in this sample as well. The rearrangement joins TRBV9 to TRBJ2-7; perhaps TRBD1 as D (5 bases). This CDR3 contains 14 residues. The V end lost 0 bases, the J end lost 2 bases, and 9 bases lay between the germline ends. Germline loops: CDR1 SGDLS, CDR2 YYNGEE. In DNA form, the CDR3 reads TGTGCCAGCAGCGTAGGGGGCGGAACCTACGAGCAGTACTTC. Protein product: CASSVGGGTYEQYF.

CDR3 protein: CASNPDRVYSAFF. CDR3 coding DNA: TGTGCCAGCAATCCTGACAGGGTGTACTCTGCTTTCTTT. The chain is built from TRBV2 and TRBJ1-1; 7 nucleotides match TRBD1. This CDR3 comprises 13 residues. The J segment lost 11 bases and the V segment lost 7 bases, leaving 13 bases of the junction unmatched. Germline CDR1 SNHLY, CDR2 FYNNEI. The full variable domain, its missing parts supplied by reference TRBV2 and TRBJ1-1, is EPEVTQTPSHQVTQMGQEVILRCVPISNHLYFYWYRQILGQKVEFLVSFYNNEISEKSEIFDDQFSVERPDGSNFTLKIRSTKLEDSAMYFCASNPDRVYSAFFGQGTRLTVV.

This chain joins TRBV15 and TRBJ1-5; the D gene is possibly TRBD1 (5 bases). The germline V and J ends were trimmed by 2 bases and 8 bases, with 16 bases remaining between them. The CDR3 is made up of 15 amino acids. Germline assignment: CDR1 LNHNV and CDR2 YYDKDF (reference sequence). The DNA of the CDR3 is TGTGCCACCAGCAGAAACGCGGGGGGTCGGGAGCCCCAGCATTTT. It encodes CATSRNAGGREPQHF.

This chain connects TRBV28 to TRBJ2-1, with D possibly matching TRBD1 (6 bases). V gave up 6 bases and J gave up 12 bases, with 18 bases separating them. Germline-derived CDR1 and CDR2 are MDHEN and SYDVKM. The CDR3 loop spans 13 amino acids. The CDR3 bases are TGTGCCAGCAGCCCTACGGAAAGGGGGAGGCAGTTCTTC. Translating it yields CASSPTERGRQFF.